This TCR beta chain was found in a study of T cell repertoires in cytomegalovirus infection. About the research overall: Alongside well-studied HLA-B-restricted CMV epitopes, recently identified HLA-C-restricted CMV epitopes were also used. Public TCR beta signature analysis indicated the presence of both CMV infection and matching HLA type. Notes on the study in general: The response measured ex vivo was dominated by TCR beta clonotypes (HLA-C-restricted and CMV-specific). Summed frequency of public TCR beta families distinguished CMV carriers with the relevant HLA.

Via MiXCR, TCRdb re-called the reads, giving one row per CDR3 protein. Counted here are 900,000 to 950,000 distinct CDR3 sequences, around a third occurring once; the ten biggest clones make up 11% to 15%. As to this clonotype: Its antigen is not known.

This CDR3 spans 14 amino acids. Between the trimmed V and J ends, which lost 6 bases and 9 bases, there was a span of 18 bases. Germline V gene lookup returns CDR1 MNHEY and CDR2 SMNVEV (reference sequence). The specimen was cultured CD8+ T cells from PBMCs, collected from culture after CMV antigen stimulation. The rearrangement joins TRBV27 to TRBJ1-5; D ambiguous. The receptor's source is a human donor in good health (CMV status not recorded). Some clones in this sample may be carry-over from other donors' samples. CDR3 sequence (DNA): TGTGCCAGCAGCTCCGGTTGGGCCCCAGGGCCCCAGCATTTT. It codes for CASSSGWAPGPQHF.